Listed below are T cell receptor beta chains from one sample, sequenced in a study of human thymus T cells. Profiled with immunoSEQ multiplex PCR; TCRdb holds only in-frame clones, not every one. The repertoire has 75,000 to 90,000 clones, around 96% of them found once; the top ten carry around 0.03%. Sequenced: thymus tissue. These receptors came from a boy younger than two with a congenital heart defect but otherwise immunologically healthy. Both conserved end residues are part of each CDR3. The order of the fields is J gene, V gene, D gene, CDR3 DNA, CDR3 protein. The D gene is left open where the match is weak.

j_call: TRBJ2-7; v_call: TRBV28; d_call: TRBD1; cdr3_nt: TGTGCCAGCAGTGGGACAGATGCCCGTCCCTACGAGCAGTACTTC; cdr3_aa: CASSGTDARPYEQYF
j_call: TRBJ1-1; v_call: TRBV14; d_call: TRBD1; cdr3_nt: TGTGCCAGCAGCCAGTCGGCACAGGGGGCGCGGGGGAACACTGAAGCTTTCTTT; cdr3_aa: CASSQSAQGARGNTEAFF
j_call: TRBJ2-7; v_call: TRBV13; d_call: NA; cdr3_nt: TGTGCCAGCAGCTTAGGACGCTCTACCTTCTACGAGCAGTACTTC; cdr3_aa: CASSLGRSTFYEQYF
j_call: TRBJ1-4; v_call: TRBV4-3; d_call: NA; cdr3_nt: TGCGCCAGCAGCCAAGATAGGGAGGGGTTTGGAAAACTGTTTTTT; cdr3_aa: CASSQDREGFGKLFF
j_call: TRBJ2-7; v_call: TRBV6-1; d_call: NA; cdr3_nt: TGTGCCAGCAGTGAAGAATACAACAGGCAGGGCTACGAGCAGTACTTC; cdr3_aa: CASSEEYNRQGYEQYF
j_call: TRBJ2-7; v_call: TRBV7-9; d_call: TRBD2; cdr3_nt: TGTGCCAGCAGACCAACTAACGGGACTAGCGGGAGGGCCTTCTACGAGCAGTACTTC; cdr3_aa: CASRPTNGTSGRAFYEQYF
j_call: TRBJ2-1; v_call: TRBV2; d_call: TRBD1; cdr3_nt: TGTGCCACCAGAACAGGGGAAAATGAGCAGTTCTTC; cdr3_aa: CATRTGENEQFF
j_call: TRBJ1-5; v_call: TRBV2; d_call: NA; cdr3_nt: TGTGCCAGCAGCGTTTATAGCAATCAGCCCCAGCATTTT; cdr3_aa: CASSVYSNQPQHF
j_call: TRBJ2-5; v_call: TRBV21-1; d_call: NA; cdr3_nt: TGTGCCAGCAGCAAAGATGAATTTCAAGAGACCCAGTACTTC; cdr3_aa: CASSKDEFQETQYF
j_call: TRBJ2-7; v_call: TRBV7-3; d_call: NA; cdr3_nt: TGTGCCAGCAGCATGACAAACTCCTACGAGCAGTACTTC; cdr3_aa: CASSMTNSYEQYF
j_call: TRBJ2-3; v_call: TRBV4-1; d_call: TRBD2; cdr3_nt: TGCGCCAGCAGCCAAGGACTAGCGAGGACTAGCACAGATACGCAGTATTTT; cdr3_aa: CASSQGLARTSTDTQYF
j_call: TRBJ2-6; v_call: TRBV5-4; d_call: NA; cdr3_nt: TGTGCCAGCAGCCCGGGGGGCTTTTCCCACTCTGGGGCCAACGTCCTGACTTTC; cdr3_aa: CASSPGGFSHSGANVLTF
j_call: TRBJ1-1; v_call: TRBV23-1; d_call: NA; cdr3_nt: TGCGCCAGCAGCCGTTCGGGGGAGAACACTGAAGCTTTCTTT; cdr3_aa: CASSRSGENTEAFF
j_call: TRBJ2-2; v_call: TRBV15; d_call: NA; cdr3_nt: TGTGCCACCAGCAGAAATAAGGGAAGGGGATCCGGGGAGCTGTTTTTT; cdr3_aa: CATSRNKGRGSGELFF
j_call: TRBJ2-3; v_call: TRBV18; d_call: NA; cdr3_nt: TGTGCCAGCTCACCACAGCAGCAAGGAGGCACAGATACGCAGTATTTT; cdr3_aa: CASSPQQQGGTDTQYF
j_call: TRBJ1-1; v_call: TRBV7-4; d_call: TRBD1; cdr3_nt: TGTGCCAGCAGCTTTGGATGGGACCTGGGGACAGGAATGAACACTGAAGCTTTCTTT; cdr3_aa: CASSFGWDLGTGMNTEAFF